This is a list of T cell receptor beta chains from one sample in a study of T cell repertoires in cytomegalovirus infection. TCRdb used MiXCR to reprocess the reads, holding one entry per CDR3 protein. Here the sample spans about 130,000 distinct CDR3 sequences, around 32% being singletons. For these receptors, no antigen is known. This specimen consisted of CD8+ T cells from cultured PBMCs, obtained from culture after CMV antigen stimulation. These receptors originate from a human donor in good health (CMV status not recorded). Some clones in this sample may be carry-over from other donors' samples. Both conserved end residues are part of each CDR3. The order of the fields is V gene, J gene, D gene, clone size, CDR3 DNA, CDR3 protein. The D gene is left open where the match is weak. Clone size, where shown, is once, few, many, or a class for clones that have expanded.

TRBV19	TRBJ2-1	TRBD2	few	TGTGCCAGTAGTATATACTCTAGCGGCAATGAGCAGTTCTTC	CASSIYSSGNEQFF
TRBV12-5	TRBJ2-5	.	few	TGTGCTAGTGGGGGGGACTTTAAAGAGACCCAGTACTTC	CASGGDFKETQYF
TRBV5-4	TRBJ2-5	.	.	TGTGCCAGCAGCTACCCGGGGACCCAAGAGACCCAGTACTTC	CASSYPGTQETQYF
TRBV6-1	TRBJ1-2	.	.	TGTGCCAGCAGTGAAGTTGAGTTCCTCAACTACGGCTACACCTTC	CASSEVEFLNYGYTF
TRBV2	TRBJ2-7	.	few	TGTGCCAGCAGTGGGGGGGACAGTAATGGCGAGCAGTACTTC	CASSGGDSNGEQYF
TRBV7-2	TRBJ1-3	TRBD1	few	TGTGCCAGCAGCTTATGGACAGGACCCTACTCTGGAAACACCATATATTTT	CASSLWTGPYSGNTIYF
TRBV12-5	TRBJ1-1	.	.	TGTGCTAGTGGTTTGGCAGTTGAAGCTTTCTTT	CASGLAVEAFF
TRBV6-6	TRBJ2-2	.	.	TGTGCCAGCAGTGGATGGACAGCCACCGGGGAGCTGTTTTTT	CASSGWTATGELFF
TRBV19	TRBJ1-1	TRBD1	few	TGTGCCAGTAGTGTATCGACAGGGGTTGAAGCTTTCTTT	CASSVSTGVEAFF
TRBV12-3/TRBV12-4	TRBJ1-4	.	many	TGTGCCAGCAGTCCTCTTGTTGGCAGCGAAAAACTGTTTTTT	CASSPLVGSEKLFF
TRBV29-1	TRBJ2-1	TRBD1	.	TGCAGCGTTGGGACAGGGTCATACAATGAGCAGTTCTTC	CSVGTGSYNEQFF